These 29 T cell receptor beta chains were all obtained from the same sample, sequenced in a study of T-cell reconstitution after alpha-beta-depleted transplantation in children. Library preparation (for TCRbeta) was performed with unique molecular identifiers. TCRdb called the PCR reads again in MiXCR, with one record for every CDR3 protein. The table includes 240,000 or so distinct CDR3 sequences, about 12% detected once. The sequences come from PBMCs from the stem cell graft donor, collected from the stem cell graft. The receptors derive from a human donor who donated a stem cell graft to a child with acute lymphoblastic leukemia.

This clonotype was seen ten or more times. The V gene is TRBV11-2, the J gene TRBJ2-3; tentatively, D is TRBD1 (6 bases). Between the trimmed V and J ends, which lost 7 bases and 2 bases, there was a span of 19 bases. From germline, CDR1 is SGHAT and CDR2 FQNNGV. The CDR3 runs 16 residues. CDR3 nucleotides: TGTGCCAGCATTCAGGGGCCCCTTTACTCCACAGATACGCAGTATTTT. Its translation is CASIQGPLYSTDTQYF.

Points on this clonotype: With a much larger clone just one base away, this may be a read error. The chain is built from TRBV28 and TRBJ2-7, with 7 bases identical to TRBD2. This CDR3 contains 14 residues. The V gene's germline CDR1 is MDHEN and CDR2 SYDVKM. CDR3 in DNA: TGTGCCAGCAGTTCGGGCGGGAGAGGCTACGACCAGTACTTC. Protein product: CASSSGGRGYDQYF.

For this clonotype: This may arise from a read error, as a much more abundant clone is one base away. The CDR3 protein is CASSHRDQQETLYF. CDR3 in DNA: TGTGCCAGCAGCCACCGGGACCAACAAGAGACCCTGTACTTC. This chain connects TRBV7-9 to TRBJ2-5; D possibly matches TRBD1 or TRBD2 (5 bases each). Germline-derived CDR1 and CDR2 are SEHNR and FQNEAQ (reference sequence). The CDR3 has 14 residues. Full variable domain (remainder filled in from reference TRBV7-9 and TRBJ2-5): DTGVSQNPRHKITKRGQNVTFRCDPISEHNRLYWYRQTLGQGPEFLTYFQNEAQLEKSRLLSDRFSAERPKGSFSTLEIQRTEQGDSAMYLCASSHRDQQETLYFGPGTRLLVL.

This clonotype was picked up many times. The rearrangement uses TRBV3-1 and TRBJ2-1; TRBD2 aligns across 11 bases. The CDR3 runs to 15 residues. The V and J ends lost 5 bases and 5 bases, in that order; junction bases with no gene match: 5. The germline CDR1 and CDR2 sequences are LGHDT and YNNKEL (reference sequence). This CDR3 reads CASSFGTSGNNEQFF. Written as DNA, the CDR3 is TGTGCCAGCAGCTTCGGGACTAGCGGAAACAATGAGCAGTTCTTC.

This clonotype was seen repeatedly, ten times or more. The rearrangement joins TRBV7-9 to TRBJ2-1; 9 bases align to TRBD1. This CDR3 spans 16 amino acids. The V segment lost 4 bases and the J segment 5 bases; nucleotides outside the gene matches: 9. CDR1 SEHNR and CDR2 FQNEAQ come from the germline V gene (reference sequence). The CDR3 sequence: CASSSRARQGDNEQFF. In DNA form, the CDR3 reads TGTGCCAGCAGCTCGAGGGCCCGACAGGGGGACAATGAGCAGTTCTTC.

The sample holds a few counts of this clonotype. The chain links TRBV3-1 to TRBJ2-7; TRBD1 matches at 10 bases. Germline CDR1 LGHDT, CDR2 YNNKEL (reference sequence). V was pared by 0 bases and J by 4 bases, with 15 bases of the junction left unmatched. The CDR3 is made up of 19 amino acids. DNA for the CDR3: TGTGCCAGCAGCCAAGAAAACTCAAATGGTGGGACAGGGGTTTACGAGCAGTACTTC. Protein sequence: CASSQENSNGGTGVYEQYF.

This clonotype was detected many times. This chain joins TRBV20-1 and TRBJ1-1; no clear D. Germline loops: CDR1 DFQATT, CDR2 SNEGSKA (reference sequence). The CDR3 contains 16 residues. V was shortened by 4 bases and J by 0 bases, with 18 bases between the two germline ends. CDR3 residues: CSATPGEGIMNTEAFF. In DNA form, the CDR3 reads TGCAGTGCTACTCCGGGCGAGGGAATTATGAACACTGAAGCTTTCTTT.

This clonotype was observed many times. J is TRBJ1-2 and V is TRBV12-3 or TRBV12-4; D not certain. Trimming took 6 bases from V and 6 from J, leaving 14 bases between them. The CDR3 is 13 residues long. The chain's CDR3 is CASSRTGIDGYTF. The CDR3 coding sequence is TGTGCCAGCAGCAGGACGGGAATTGATGGCTACACCTTC.

This clonotype has a count of ten or more. The chain uses TRBV10-3 and TRBJ2-3; D possibly corresponds to TRBD2 (7 bases). There are 15 residues in the CDR3. Germline values: CDR1 ENHRY, CDR2 SYGVKD. The V and J ends lost 7 bases and 4 bases respectively, with 18 bases between them. The CDR3 DNA is TGTGCCATCACCGAGGGGAGGGGGAGAGCAGATACGCAGTATTTT. Translated: CAITEGRGRADTQYF.

Details on this clonotype: A much larger clone differs from this one at a single base, so this may be a read error. V is TRBV2 and J is TRBJ2-1, with D unresolved. CDR1 is SNHLY and CDR2 is FYNNEI in the germline V gene. This CDR3 contains 13 residues. CDR3 sequence reads: CATSGVWHNEQFF. CDR3 nucleotide sequence: TGTGCCACCAGTGGGGTATGGCACAATGAGCAGTTCTTC.

This clonotype has ten or more counts. J is TRBJ1-6 and V is TRBV7-3; no firm D call. Germline CDR1 is SGHTA and CDR2 is FQGTGA. CDR3 size: 14 residues. V shed 2 bases and J shed 4 bases, with 6 bases lying between them. The CDR3 DNA sequence: TGTGCCAGCAGCTTAGGGGTTTATAATTCACCCCTCCACTTT. Translated: CASSLGVYNSPLHF.

The CDR3, as DNA: TGTGCCAGCAGCTCGGGGACTTCCCGCCCTAATGAAAAACTGTTTTTT. Its translation is CASSSGTSRPNEKLFF. V usage is TRBV9 and J usage is TRBJ1-4, with D perhaps matching TRBD1 (5 bases). The CDR3 extends over 16 amino acids. Germline assignment: CDR1 SGDLS and CDR2 YYNGEE. V lost 4 bases and J 3 bases, leaving 16 bases between the germline ends.

This clonotype was counted many times. CDR3 coding DNA: TGCAGTGCGAGGACCTACTCCACCGACAATGAGCAGTTCTTC. Its protein is CSARTYSTDNEQFF. The chain links TRBV20-1 to TRBJ2-1; D gene uncertain. The ends were cut back, 6 bases at V and 5 bases at J, with 17 bases in the middle. Germline CDR1 is DFQATT and CDR2 is SNEGSKA (reference sequence). The length of the CDR3 is 14 residues.

This clonotype was picked up many times. V and J are TRBV11-2 and TRBJ1-1; 9 positions match TRBD1. The germline V gene encodes CDR1 SGHAT and CDR2 FQNNGV. This CDR3 region has 16 residues. The J segment lost 6 bases and the V segment lost 1 base, leaving 9 bases of the junction unmatched. CDR3 in amino acids: CASSLVGTGRLSEAFF. Here the CDR3 DNA reads TGTGCCAGCAGCTTAGTCGGGACAGGGCGACTTTCTGAAGCTTTCTTT.

This clonotype has at least ten counts. This chain links TRBV5-1 with TRBJ2-3; 8 bases match TRBD2. CDR1 SGHRS and CDR2 YFSETQ come from the germline V gene. The CDR3 extends over 15 amino acids. The V gene end was trimmed by 3 bases and the J gene end by 6 bases; junction bases not matched to a gene: 9. The CDR3 loop is CASSWSSREGDTQYF. Here the CDR3 DNA reads TGCGCCAGCAGCTGGAGCTCCCGGGAGGGGGATACGCAGTATTTT.

This clonotype occurred many times. The chain has TRBV7-8 and TRBJ2-5; 12 nucleotides agree with TRBD2. The CDR3 sequence is 16 residues long. V lost 5 bases to trimming and J lost 10 bases; unmatched junction nucleotides: 14. Germline V gene lookup returns CDR1 SGHVS and CDR2 FQNEAQ. The CDR3 loop is CASSKRRTSGIQDQYF. Here the CDR3 DNA reads TGTGCCAGCAGCAAGCGGCGGACTAGCGGGATTCAGGACCAGTACTTC. Together with reference TRBV7-8 and TRBJ2-5, the CDR3 gives the full variable domain: GAGVSQSPRYKVAKRGQDVALRCDPISGHVSLFWYQQALGQGPEFLTYFQNEAQLDKSGLPSDRFFAERPEGSVSTLKIQRTQQEDSAVYLCASSKRRTSGIQDQYFGPGTRLLVL.

This chain uses TRBV6-2 or TRBV6-3 with TRBJ2-2, with D possibly being TRBD2 (6 bases). V lost 2 bases to trimming and J lost 9 bases, with 13 bases between them. In germline, CDR1 is MNHEY, CDR2 SVGEGT. The length of the CDR3 is 14 residues. The CDR3 sequence is CASSYDRRGRELFF. The CDR3, as DNA: TGTGCCAGCAGTTACGATAGGCGGGGCCGGGAGCTGTTTTTT.

With regard to this clonotype: This may be a read error, as it is one base from a much larger clone. The chain is built from TRBV2 and TRBJ2-7, with a possible D match to TRBD2 (6 bases). The CDR3 totals 15 residues. Germline CDR1 and CDR2: SNHLY and FYNNEI. CDR3 in DNA: TGTGCCAGCAGTGCGAGGGGACGGGGGTCCTACGACCAGTACTTC. The encoded protein is CASSARGRGSYDQYF.

V and J are TRBV6-2 or TRBV6-3 and TRBJ2-5, with D tentatively TRBD1 (5 bases). V lost 2 bases, J lost 2 bases, and 12 bases lay in between. In germline, CDR1 is MNHEY, CDR2 SVGEGT. The CDR3 is made up of 15 amino acids. In DNA form, the CDR3 reads TGTGCCAGCAGTTACCCGACCGCAGGGCAAGAGACCCAGTACTTC. It yields the protein CASSYPTAGQETQYF.

J is TRBJ1-2 and V is TRBV5-5; 9 bases are shared with TRBD1. The CDR3 sequence is 16 residues long. V lost 2 bases, J lost 3 bases, and 8 bases stayed unmatched. CDR1 is SGHKS and CDR2 is YYEKEE in the germline V gene (reference sequence). The CDR3 region is CASSFPHRGRDYGYTF. CDR3 nucleotides: TGTGCCAGCAGCTTTCCGCACAGGGGGCGCGACTATGGCTACACCTTC. Supplemented by reference TRBV5-5 and TRBJ1-2, the full variable domain reads DAGVTQSPTHLIKTRGQQVTLRCSPISGHKSVSWYQQVLGQGPQFIFQYYEKEERGRGNFPDRFSARQFPNYSSELNVNALLLGDSALYLCASSFPHRGRDYGYTFGSGTRLTVV.

This clonotype was found many times. The V call is TRBV4-3, the J call TRBJ2-3, with D tentatively TRBD1 or TRBD2 (6 bases each). Looked up from germline, CDR1 is LGHNA and CDR2 is YSLEER. The CDR3 totals 16 residues. Trimming shortened V by 3 bases and J by 8 bases, and 21 bases separated the two germline ends. In nucleotides, the CDR3 is TGCGCCAGCAGCCATCCCGTTGGGGGGCCGAGTTCTACGCAGTATTTT. This translates into CASSHPVGGPSSTQYF.

This clonotype occurred many times. This chain links TRBV25-1 with TRBJ1-1, with TRBD1 as a possible D gene (5 bases). In germline, CDR1 is MGHDK, CDR2 SYGVNS. The CDR3 extends over 14 amino acids. Trimming shortened V by 1 base and J by 5 bases, and 11 bases separated the two germline ends. CDR3 sequence reads: CASSEFGGGTEAFF. The CDR3 region has the DNA TGTGCCAGCAGTGAATTCGGGGGAGGGACTGAAGCTTTCTTT.

This clonotype was seen at least ten times. This chain links TRBV27 with TRBJ2-7, with TRBD2 as a possible D gene (6 bases). CDR3 size: 16 residues. V was cut by 2 bases and J by 2 bases, with 16 bases left in between. The germline gives CDR1 MNHEY, CDR2 SMNVEV (reference sequence). This CDR3 reads CASSLSPEGIAYEQYF. In DNA form, the CDR3 reads TGTGCCAGCAGTTTAAGTCCGGAGGGCATCGCCTACGAGCAGTACTTC.

This clonotype has at least ten counts. This sequence joins TRBV6-1 and TRBJ2-5; the D gene could be TRBD1 or TRBD2 (5 bases each). Trimming removed 6 bases at V and 1 base at J, with 12 bases between. Germline loops: CDR1 MNHNS, CDR2 SASEGT. The length of the CDR3 is 14 residues. In nucleotides, the CDR3 is TGTGCCAGCAGAAAGGGACGGTTCCAAGAGACCCAGTACTTC. Residues: CASRKGRFQETQYF.

This clonotype was seen many times. This chain joins TRBV5-5 and TRBJ2-5; TRBD2 is a possible D gene (5 bases). V shed 2 bases and J shed 2 bases, with 7 bases lying between them. Germline assignment: CDR1 SGHKS and CDR2 YYEKEE (reference sequence). The CDR3 sequence is 13 residues long. DNA of the CDR3: TGTGCCAGCAGCTTCGGGGTTCAAGAGACCCAGTACTTC. Translated: CASSFGVQETQYF.

The chain links TRBV4-3 to TRBJ1-1, with a weak D call TRBD1 (6 bases). Germline-derived CDR1 and CDR2 are LGHNA and YSLEER. The CDR3 consists of 19 residues. The V end was cut by 0 bases, the J end by 2 bases, with 22 bases between. The CDR3 loop reads CASSQDVGRGIQANTEAFF. The DNA of the CDR3 is TGCGCCAGCAGCCAAGATGTGGGCAGGGGAATACAGGCCAACACTGAAGCTTTCTTT.

This clonotype came up many times. The V gene is TRBV5-1, the J gene TRBJ1-1; unclear D gene. The CDR3 spans 13 residues. The V and J ends lost 5 bases and 0 bases respectively, with 8 bases between them. Per germline, CDR1 SGHRS and CDR2 YFSETQ. The CDR3 DNA reads as TGCGCCAGCAGAGAATCCATGAACACTGAAGCTTTCTTT. As protein: CASRESMNTEAFF.

At least ten counts were recorded for this clonotype. This rearrangement joins TRBV6-4 to TRBJ2-3; 11 positions match TRBD1. CDR1 is MRHNA and CDR2 is SNTAGT in the germline V gene. The ends lost 8 bases at V and 4 bases at J; junction bases unmatched: 8. The CDR3 runs 15 residues. CDR3 DNA: TGTGCCAGCGGGGACGGACAGGGGGCGGCAGATACGCAGTATTTT. Translated: CASGDGQGAADTQYF.

This chain connects TRBV21-1 to TRBJ2-3; the table gives TRBD1 as D, unverified against the DNA. TRBV21-1 is classified as a pseudogene. This CDR3 has 16 amino acids. CDR3 sequence: CASSSQGALDTDTQYF. CDR3 in DNA: TGTGCCAGCAGCTCACAGGGGGCGCTGGACACAGATACGCAGTATTTT.